Listed below are T cell receptor beta chains from one sample, sequenced in a study of T cell responses to AZD1222 COVID-19 vaccine. The table came from immunoSEQ multiplex PCR; TCRdb's copy has only in-frame clones and leaves some out. Among some 64,000 clones listed, less than 90% were seen once. Sequencing was performed on peripheral blood, taken on day 0 of AZD1222 vaccination. The receptors originated from an adult in good health. Both conserved end residues are part of each CDR3. The D gene is left open where the match is weak. Clone size is stated in some rows and not others, as once, few, many or a class when expanded.

v_call	d_call	clone_size	j_call	cdr3_length	cdr3_aa	cdr3_nt
TRBV28	TRBD1	.	TRBJ1-2	13	CASSPTGGGGYTF	TGTGCCAGCAGTCCGACAGGGGGAGGTGGCTACACCTTC
TRBV6-2/TRBV6-3	TRBD1	.	TRBJ2-5	15	CASSRPQGAGETQYF	TGTGCCAGCAGCCGGCCACAGGGGGCCGGGGAGACCCAGTACTTC
TRBV6-2/TRBV6-3	TRBD2	.	TRBJ2-2	19	CASSYIRVSGGANTGELFF	TGTGCCAGCAGTTATATTCGGGTTAGCGGGGGAGCGAACACCGGGGAGCTGTTTTTT
TRBV5-1	.	.	TRBJ1-4	16	CASSLGRPATNEKLFF	TGCGCCAGCAGCTTGGGGCGGCCCGCAACTAATGAAAAACTGTTTTTT
TRBV28	.	.	TRBJ1-1	14	CASSLGHRSLEAFF	TGTGCCAGCAGTTTAGGGCACCGTAGCTTGGAAGCTTTCTTT
TRBV4-2	TRBD1	few	TRBJ2-7	18	CPTSQDDWGTGKPYEQYF	TGTCCCACCAGCCAAGACGACTGGGGGACAGGCAAACCTTACGAGCAGTACTTC
TRBV11-2	.	.	TRBJ1-3	16	CASSPSGSPRMSTIYF	TGTGCCAGCAGCCCGAGCGGGTCGCCCCGGATGAGCACCATATATTTT
TRBV11-2	.	once	TRBJ2-5	13	CASSLGPEETQYF	TGTGCCAGCAGCTTAGGACCGGAGGAGACCCAGTACTTC
TRBV7-2	.	few	TRBJ2-5	14	CASSFEAREETQYF	TGTGCCAGCAGCTTTGAGGCCCGGGAAGAGACCCAGTACTTC
TRBV5-1	.	.	TRBJ1-6	16	CASSLEGSSYNSPLHF	TGCGCCAGCAGCTTGGAGGGAAGCTCCTATAATTCACCCCTCCACTTT
TRBV4-2	TRBD1	.	TRBJ1-2	16	CASSPPVRTGGDGYTF	TGTGCCAGCAGCCCACCTGTGCGGACAGGGGGCGATGGCTACACCTTC
TRBV5-8	.	.	TRBJ1-6	13	CASSTGQNSPLHF	TGTGCCAGCAGCACCGGACAGAATTCACCCCTCCACTTT
TRBV7-2	.	.	TRBJ2-2	14	CASSSNDWHGELFF	TGTGCCAGCAGCTCTAACGACTGGCACGGGGAGCTGTTTTTT
TRBV19	TRBD1	.	TRBJ1-2	13	CASSVGTGRGYTF	TGTGCCAGTAGTGTAGGGACAGGGAGAGGCTACACCTTC
TRBV7-9	.	once	TRBJ1-1	12	CASEIRDTEAFF	TGTGCCAGCGAGATCAGGGACACTGAAGCTTTCTTT
TRBV11-2	.	once	TRBJ1-2	13	CASSLAILGVYTF	TGTGCCAGCAGCTTAGCTATCCTAGGCGTTTACACCTTC
TRBV27	TRBD1	.	TRBJ2-7	14	CASRRQGTSYEQYF	TGTGCCAGCAGAAGACAGGGGACCTCCTACGAGCAGTACTTC
TRBV27	TRBD1	.	TRBJ2-2	18	CASSPTRTGGPKTGELFF	TGTGCCAGCAGTCCTACAAGGACAGGGGGGCCAAAGACCGGGGAGCTGTTTTTT
TRBV11-3	TRBD2	.	TRBJ2-1	14	CASSIGLASDEQFF	TGTGCCAGCAGCATAGGACTAGCGAGCGATGAGCAGTTCTTC
TRBV11-2	.	once	TRBJ1-1	14	CASSLDMGYTEAFF	TGTGCCAGCAGCTTAGATATGGGTTACACTGAAGCTTTCTTT
TRBV7-2	TRBD1	once	TRBJ1-2	14	CASSWTGITYGYTF	TGTGCCAGCAGCTGGACAGGGATTACCTATGGCTACACCTTC
TRBV2	.	.	TRBJ2-7	15	CASSELGRTSYEQYF	TGTGCCAGCAGTGAGCTGGGACGGACCTCCTACGAGCAGTACTTC
TRBV9	TRBD2	.	TRBJ2-3	16	CASRVGSGGQGDTQYF	TGTGCCAGCAGGGTCGGGAGCGGGGGCCAGGGTGATACGCAGTATTTT
TRBV11-2	.	.	TRBJ1-1	11	CASSFGGEAFF	TGTGCCAGCAGCTTCGGGGGGGAAGCTTTCTTT
TRBV4-2	TRBD2	.	TRBJ2-3	15	CASSQEAGGPDTQYF	TGTGCCAGCAGCCAAGAAGCGGGGGGGCCGGATACGCAGTATTTT
TRBV7-9	.	.	TRBJ1-1	14	CASSLGYRNTEAFF	TGTGCCAGCAGCTTAGGGTACAGGAACACTGAAGCTTTCTTT
TRBV10-3	.	.	TRBJ2-7	14	CAISEEAGRDEQYF	TGTGCCATCAGTGAGGAGGCAGGGCGAGACGAGCAGTACTTC
TRBV2	.	.	TRBJ1-4	15	CASSDGGYGNEKLFF	TGTGCCAGCAGTGATGGGGGCTACGGGAATGAAAAACTGTTTTTT
TRBV14	TRBD1	once	TRBJ2-7	19	CASSQSAGQGAYCADEQYF	TGTGCCAGCAGCCAAAGTGCGGGACAGGGGGCTTACTGCGCCGACGAGCAGTACTTC
TRBV7-9	TRBD1	.	TRBJ2-7	14	CASSPRTGGNEQYF	TGTGCCAGCAGCCCTCGGACAGGGGGCAATGAGCAGTACTTC
TRBV5-6	.	once	TRBJ1-3	15	CASSSRDTSGNTIYF	TGTGCCAGCAGTTCGAGGGACACCTCTGGAAACACCATATATTTT
TRBV28	.	.	TRBJ1-1	15	CASNRGRGLNTEAFF	TGTGCCAGCAATAGGGGCCGCGGCCTGAACACTGAAGCTTTCTTT
TRBV25-1	.	.	TRBJ1-1	13	CASSMRTVAEAFF	TGTGCCAGCAGTATGAGGACAGTGGCTGAAGCTTTCTTT
TRBV20-1	.	.	TRBJ1-2	12	CSASRPGSGYTF	TGCAGTGCTAGTCGCCCAGGGAGCGGCTACACCTTC
TRBV11-2	.	.	TRBJ2-6	15	CASGGQISGANVLTF	TGTGCCAGCGGAGGACAGATCTCTGGGGCCAACGTCCTGACTTTC
TRBV18	.	.	TRBJ1-2	12	CASSRTAYGYTF	TGTGCCAGCTCCCGGACGGCTTATGGCTACACCTTC
TRBV5-8	.	.	TRBJ2-3	16	CASSKLRGAGTDTQYF	TGTGCCAGCAGCAAATTACGGGGGGCCGGCACAGATACGCAGTATTTT
TRBV5-1	TRBD2	.	TRBJ2-5	15	CASSLDWGGQETQYF	TGCGCCAGCAGCCTGGATTGGGGGGGGCAAGAGACCCAGTACTTC
TRBV3-1/TRBV3-2	.	.	TRBJ2-5	17	CASSQSAFRQGNETQYF	TGTGCCAGCAGCCAAAGTGCGTTCAGGCAGGGAAACGAGACCCAGTACTTC
TRBV3-1/TRBV3-2	.	.	TRBJ1-6	11	CASSRMGPLHF	TGTGCCAGCAGCCGCATGGGACCTCTCCACTTT
TRBV7-2	TRBD1	.	TRBJ1-5	14	CASSPGGSNQPQHF	TGTGCCAGCAGCCCAGGGGGCAGCAATCAGCCCCAGCATTTT
TRBV6-2/TRBV6-3	.	.	TRBJ2-5	13	CASSSTSWETQYF	TGTGCCAGCAGTTCAACTAGCTGGGAGACCCAGTACTTC
TRBV12-5	.	.	TRBJ2-1	12	CASTLSTNEQFF	TGTGCTAGTACGCTGTCCACTAATGAGCAGTTCTTC
TRBV6-5	TRBD1	once	TRBJ1-5	15	CASRRQGSGGQPQHF	TGTGCCAGCAGAAGACAGGGGTCGGGTGGTCAGCCCCAGCATTTT
TRBV19	.	.	TRBJ1-4	15	CASSIMPGGGEKLFF	TGTGCCAGTAGTATCATGCCGGGGGGAGGTGAAAAACTGTTTTTT
TRBV6-5	TRBD2	.	TRBJ2-7	14	CASTRGGSPYEQYF	TGTGCCAGCACCCGGGGGGGCTCACCCTACGAGCAGTACTTC